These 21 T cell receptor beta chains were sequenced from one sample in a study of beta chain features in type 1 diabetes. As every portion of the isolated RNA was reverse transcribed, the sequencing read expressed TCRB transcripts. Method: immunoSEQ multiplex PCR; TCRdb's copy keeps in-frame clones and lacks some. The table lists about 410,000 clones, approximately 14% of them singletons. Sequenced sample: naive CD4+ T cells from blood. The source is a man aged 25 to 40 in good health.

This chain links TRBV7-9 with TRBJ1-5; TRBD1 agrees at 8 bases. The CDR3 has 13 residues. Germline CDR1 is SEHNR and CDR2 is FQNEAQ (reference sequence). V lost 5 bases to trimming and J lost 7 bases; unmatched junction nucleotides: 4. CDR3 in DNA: TGTGCCAGCAGCCGGACAGGGATGCAGCCCCAGCATTTT. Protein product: CASSRTGMQPQHF.

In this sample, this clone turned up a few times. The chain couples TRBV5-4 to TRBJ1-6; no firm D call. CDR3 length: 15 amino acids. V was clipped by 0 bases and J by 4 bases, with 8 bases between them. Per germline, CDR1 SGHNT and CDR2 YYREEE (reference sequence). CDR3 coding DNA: TGTGCCAGCAGCTTGGAACAAGGGTATAATTCACCCCTCCACTTT. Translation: CASSLEQGYNSPLHF.

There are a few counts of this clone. The CDR3 region has the DNA TGTGCCAGCAGTTACTACCAGGGGTCACAAGAGACCCAGTACTTC. Translation gives CASSYYQGSQETQYF. The J gene is TRBJ2-5, the V gene TRBV6-5; D might be TRBD1 (6 bases). This CDR3 is built from 15 residues. Germline-derived CDR1 and CDR2 are MNHEY and SVGAGI. The ends were cut back, 1 base at V and 2 bases at J, with 11 bases in the middle.

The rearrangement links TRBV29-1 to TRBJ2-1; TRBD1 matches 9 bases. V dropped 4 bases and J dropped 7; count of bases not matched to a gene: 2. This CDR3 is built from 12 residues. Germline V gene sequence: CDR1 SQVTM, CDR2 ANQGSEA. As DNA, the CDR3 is TGCAGCGTTGGGGACAGGGTTAATGAGCAGTTCTTC. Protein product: CSVGDRVNEQFF.

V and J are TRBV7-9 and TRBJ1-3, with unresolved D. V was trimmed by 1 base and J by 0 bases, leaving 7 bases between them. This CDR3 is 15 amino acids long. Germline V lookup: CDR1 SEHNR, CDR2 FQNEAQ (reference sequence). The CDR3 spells CASSLVVGSGNTIYF. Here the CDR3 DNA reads TGTGCCAGCAGCTTAGTAGTAGGCTCTGGAAACACCATATATTTT.

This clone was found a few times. CDR3 residues: CASSQDRGQIYEQYF. CDR3 nucleotides: TGCGCCAGCAGCCAAGATCGGGGGCAAATCTACGAGCAGTACTTC. This chain joins TRBV4-3 and TRBJ2-7, with D tentatively TRBD1 or TRBD2 (6 bases each). Germline CDR1 LGHNA, CDR2 YSLEER. V was pared by 0 bases and J by 3 bases, with 12 bases between. This CDR3 is 15 amino acids long.

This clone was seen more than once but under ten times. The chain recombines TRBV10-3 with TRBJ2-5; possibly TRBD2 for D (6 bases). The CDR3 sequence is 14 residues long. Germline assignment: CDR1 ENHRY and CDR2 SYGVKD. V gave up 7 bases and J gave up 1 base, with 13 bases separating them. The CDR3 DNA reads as TGTGCCATCAAGGTGGCGGGGACCCAAGAGACCCAGTACTTC. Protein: CAIKVAGTQETQYF.

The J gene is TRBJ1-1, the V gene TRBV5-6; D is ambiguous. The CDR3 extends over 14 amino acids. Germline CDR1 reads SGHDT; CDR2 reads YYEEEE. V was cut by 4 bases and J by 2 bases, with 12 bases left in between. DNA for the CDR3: TGTGCCAGCAGCCAAGACACTACTAACACTGAAGCTTTCTTT. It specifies CASSQDTTNTEAFF.

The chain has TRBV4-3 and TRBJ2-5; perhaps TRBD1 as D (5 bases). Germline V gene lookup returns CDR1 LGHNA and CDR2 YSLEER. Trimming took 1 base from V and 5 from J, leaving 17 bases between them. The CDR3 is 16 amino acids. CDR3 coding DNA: TGCGCCAGCAGCCAAGGGGCGGCAGGGCGTAGGGAGACCCAGTACTTC. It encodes CASSQGAAGRRETQYF.

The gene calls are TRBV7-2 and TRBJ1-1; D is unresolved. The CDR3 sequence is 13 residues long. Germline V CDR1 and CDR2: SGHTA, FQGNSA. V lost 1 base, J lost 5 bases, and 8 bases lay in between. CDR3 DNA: TGTGCCAGCAGCTTAGTGGAGGGTACTGAAGCTTTCTTT. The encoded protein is CASSLVEGTEAFF.

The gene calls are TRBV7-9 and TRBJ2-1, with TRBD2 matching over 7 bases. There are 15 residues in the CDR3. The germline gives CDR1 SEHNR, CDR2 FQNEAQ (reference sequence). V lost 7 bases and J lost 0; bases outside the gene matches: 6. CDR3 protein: CASTIAGLSYNEQFF. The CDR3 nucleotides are TGTGCCAGCACAATAGCGGGCCTCTCCTACAATGAGCAGTTCTTC.

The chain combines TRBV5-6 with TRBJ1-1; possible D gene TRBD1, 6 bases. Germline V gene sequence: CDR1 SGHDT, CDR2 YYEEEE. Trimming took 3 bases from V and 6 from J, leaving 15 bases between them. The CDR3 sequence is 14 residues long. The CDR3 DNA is TGTGCCAGCAGCTGGGGCGTTACAGGGTCTGAAGCTTTCTTT. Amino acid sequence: CASSWGVTGSEAFF. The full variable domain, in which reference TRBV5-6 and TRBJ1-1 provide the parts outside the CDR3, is DAGVTQSPTHLIKTRGQQVTLRCSPKSGHDTVSWYQQALGQGPQFIFQYYEEEERQRGNFPDRFSGHQFPNYSSELNVNALLLGDSALYLCASSWGVTGSEAFFGQGTRLTVV.

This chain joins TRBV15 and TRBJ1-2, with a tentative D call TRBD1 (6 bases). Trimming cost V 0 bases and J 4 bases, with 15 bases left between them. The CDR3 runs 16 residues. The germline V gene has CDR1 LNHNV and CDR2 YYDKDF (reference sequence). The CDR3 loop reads CATSRDVLTGSYGYTF. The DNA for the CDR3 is TGTGCCACCAGCAGAGATGTGTTGACAGGTTCCTATGGCTACACCTTC.

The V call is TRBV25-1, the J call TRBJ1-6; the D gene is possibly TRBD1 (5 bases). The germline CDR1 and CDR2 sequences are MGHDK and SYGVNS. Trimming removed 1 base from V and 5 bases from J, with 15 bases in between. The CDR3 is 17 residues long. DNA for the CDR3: TGTGCCAGCAGTGAATCTCTTGGGGGGGTTCATAATTCACCCCTCCACTTT. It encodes CASSESLGGVHNSPLHF.

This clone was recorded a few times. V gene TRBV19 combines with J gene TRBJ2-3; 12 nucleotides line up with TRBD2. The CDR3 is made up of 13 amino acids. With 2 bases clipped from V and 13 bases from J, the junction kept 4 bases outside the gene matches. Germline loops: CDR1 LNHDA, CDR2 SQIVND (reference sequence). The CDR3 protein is CASSISTSGGKYF. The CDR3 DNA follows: TGTGCCAGTAGTATATCGACTAGCGGGGGCAAGTATTTT.

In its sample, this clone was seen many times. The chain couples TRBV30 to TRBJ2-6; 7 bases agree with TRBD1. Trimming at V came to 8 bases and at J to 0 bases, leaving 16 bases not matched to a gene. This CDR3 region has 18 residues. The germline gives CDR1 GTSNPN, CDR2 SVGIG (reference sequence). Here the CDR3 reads CARTTGLHGHSGANVLTF. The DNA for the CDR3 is TGTGCCCGCACGACAGGGCTACACGGCCACTCTGGGGCCAACGTCCTGACTTTC.

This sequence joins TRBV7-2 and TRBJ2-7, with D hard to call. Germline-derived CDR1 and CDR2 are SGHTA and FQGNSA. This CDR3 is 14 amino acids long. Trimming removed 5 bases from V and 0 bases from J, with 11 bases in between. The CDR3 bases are TGTGCCAGCAGCCCGCGGACGAACTCCTACGAGCAGTACTTC. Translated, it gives CASSPRTNSYEQYF.

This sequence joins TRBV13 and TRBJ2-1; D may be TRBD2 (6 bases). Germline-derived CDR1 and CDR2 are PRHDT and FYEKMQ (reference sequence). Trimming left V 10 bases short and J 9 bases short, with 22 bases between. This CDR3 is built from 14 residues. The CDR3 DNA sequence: TGTGCCACAAACCAAGGCGCTAGCGAGGGTGAGCAGTTCTTC. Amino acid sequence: CATNQGASEGEQFF.

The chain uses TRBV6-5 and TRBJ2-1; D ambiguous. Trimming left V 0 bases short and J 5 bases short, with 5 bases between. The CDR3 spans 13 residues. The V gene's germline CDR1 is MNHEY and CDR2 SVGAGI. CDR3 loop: CASSYSLHNEQFF. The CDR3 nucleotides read TGTGCCAGCAGTTACTCGCTTCACAATGAGCAGTTCTTC.

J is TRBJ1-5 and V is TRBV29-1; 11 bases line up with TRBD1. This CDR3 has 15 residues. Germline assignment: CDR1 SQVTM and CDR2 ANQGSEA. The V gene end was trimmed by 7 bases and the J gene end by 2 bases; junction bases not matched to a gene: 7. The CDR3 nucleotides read TGCAGCGCAAGGACAGGGGGCCAGGGCAATCAGCCCCAGCATTTT. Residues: CSARTGGQGNQPQHF.

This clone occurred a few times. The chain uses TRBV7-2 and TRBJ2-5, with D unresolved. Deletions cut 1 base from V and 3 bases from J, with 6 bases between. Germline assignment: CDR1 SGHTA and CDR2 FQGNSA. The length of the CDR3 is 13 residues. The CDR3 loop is CASSLGAEETQYF. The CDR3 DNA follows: TGTGCCAGCAGCTTAGGGGCGGAAGAGACCCAGTACTTC.